This T cell receptor (beta chain) came from a study of T cells in Graves' hyperthyroidism and ophthalmopathy. Amplified TCR beta CDR3 regions derived from RNA transcripts. The HTBI set primed first-round TCR CDR3 RT-PCR. TCRdb reprocessed the multiplex PCR reads via MiXCR and lists one record per CDR3 protein. Of some 420,000 distinct CDR3 sequences listed, roughly 13% are singletons. Diagnoses were made from clinical symptoms, serum measures (thyroxine and TRAb), thyroid ultrasound and orbital computed tomography. J lost 0 bases, V lost 5 bases, and 13 bases had no gene match. Germline V gene sequence: CDR1 SGHVS, CDR2 FQNEAQ. The CDR3 consists of 18 residues.

Material for sequencing was blood. The chain joins TRBV7-8 to TRBJ1-5; TRBD1 matches at 7 bases. The sequence derives from a woman younger than 30 with Graves' hyperthyroidism. CDR3 coding DNA: TGTGCCAGCAGCGCCGCGACAGGGAGTATCATTAGCAATCAGCCCCAGCATTTT. Protein sequence: CASSAATGSIISNQPQHF.